These T cell receptor beta chains were read from a single sample in a study of response to subunit inactivated influenza vaccine. TCRdb re-derived calls from the RT-PCR reads in MiXCR, one entry per CDR3 protein. The data contain 200,000 to 250,000 distinct CDR3 sequences, 12% of them seen just once; the ten biggest clones take up 7.8%. The specimen comprised non-naive T cells sorted from PBMCs, sampled 14 to 15 days before vaccination. All receptors come from a man between 45 and 60 years old who received an inactivated influenza vaccine. CDR3s include the opening cysteine and the closing phenylalanine or tryptophan. A D gene is named only where the DNA matches it firmly.

.	TRBJ2-1	TRBV4-1	CASSQDATLREQFF
.	TRBJ2-3	TRBV7-2	CASSRVGGTDTQYF
TRBD2	TRBJ2-1	TRBV20-1	CSARGTSSGSSYNEQFF
TRBD2	TRBJ2-4	TRBV4-2	CASSQDDRSGRNIQYF
.	TRBJ2-3	TRBV20-1	CSAATGTTDTQYF
TRBD2	TRBJ2-5	TRBV12-3/TRBV12-4	CASSRLGLAVGETQYF
TRBD1	TRBJ2-1	TRBV7-9	CASSKGQGSYNEQFF
TRBD1	TRBJ2-2	TRBV19	CASSVTGQWTGELFF
.	TRBJ2-3	TRBV5-1	CASSRGFTDTQYF
.	TRBJ2-1	TRBV20-1	CSATGQTIDSYNEQFF
.	TRBJ2-3	TRBV20-1	CSATPLARTDTQYF
TRBD1	TRBJ1-2	TRBV20-1	CRARGNQGKYGYTF
TRBD2	TRBJ2-1	TRBV2	CASRRLAGGRGNEQFF
.	TRBJ1-1	TRBV20-1	CSAGGRTEAEAFF
.	TRBJ1-6	TRBV12-3/TRBV12-4	CASSTGQMNSPLHF
TRBD2	TRBJ2-5	TRBV20-1	CSAKLAGIQETQYF
.	TRBJ2-2	TRBV11-3	CASSFRHSNTGELFF
TRBD1	TRBJ2-3	TRBV20-1	CSARVTGAPTDTQYF
TRBD1	TRBJ2-4	TRBV5-1	CASSSGQGGKNIQYF
.	TRBJ2-7	TRBV20-1	CSAPGAPNEQYF
TRBD2	TRBJ2-7	TRBV2	CASSQRKTSGVREQYF
.	TRBJ2-7	TRBV14	CASSQDGVVYEQYF
TRBD1	TRBJ2-1	TRBV27	CASSPGQGLPRSSYNEQFF
TRBD2	TRBJ2-7	TRBV19	CASSALAGHYEQYF